This passage covers 12 T cell receptor beta chains from one sample sequenced in a study of blood T cell repertoires in COVID-19. The table came from immunoSEQ multiplex PCR; TCRdb's copy has only in-frame clones and leaves some out. The sample records hundreds of thousands of clones, 89% being singletons. The sequencing sample was made of PBMCs or T cells enriched from blood (not recorded which). The source is a woman aged 40 to 49 who had recovered from COVID-19.

This clone appeared a single time. The genes are TRBV9 and TRBJ2-3, with D unclear. V lost 1 base to trimming and J lost 1 base, with 4 bases between them. This CDR3 region has 13 residues. The germline V gene encodes CDR1 SGDLS and CDR2 YYNGEE. CDR3 sequence (DNA): TGTGCCAGCAGCGTATCGGGCACAGATACGCAGTATTTT. Amino acid sequence: CASSVSGTDTQYF.

The rearrangement uses TRBV4-3 and TRBJ1-2, with D perhaps matching TRBD1 (5 bases). CDR3 size: 14 residues. Germline CDR1 and CDR2: LGHNA and YSLEER. Trimming left V 0 bases short and J 6 bases short, with 11 bases between. CDR3 sequence reads: CASSQDTRVDGYTF. DNA for the CDR3: TGCGCCAGCAGCCAAGATACCAGGGTGGATGGCTACACCTTC.

This chain links TRBV2 with TRBJ1-2, with no clear D. Germline CDR1 reads SNHLY; CDR2 reads FYNNEI. This CDR3 comprises 13 residues. Trimming cost V 2 bases and J 4 bases, with 8 bases left between them. For the CDR3, the DNA is TGTGCCAGCAGTGAAAACGTGGCCTATGGCTACACCTTC. Translation gives CASSENVAYGYTF.

This clone was observed a few times. The V gene is TRBV6-5, the J gene TRBJ2-7; the match to TRBD2 covers 8 bases. Trimming at V came to 7 bases and at J to 3 bases, leaving 5 bases not matched to a gene. CDR1 is MNHEY, CDR2 SVGAGI, per germline. CDR3 length equals 13 residues. The DNA for the CDR3 is TGTGCCAGCACCACGGGGGGGGGCTACGAGCAGTACTTC. This codes for CASTTGGGYEQYF.

The J gene is TRBJ1-2, the V gene TRBV6-4; D is uncertain. V shed 0 bases and J shed 8 bases, with 13 bases lying between them. The CDR3 has 14 residues. The germline V gene has CDR1 MRHNA and CDR2 SNTAGT. The CDR3 DNA follows: TGTGCCAGCAGTGACTCGGTGGGCCTCTGGGGCTACACCTTC. It specifies CASSDSVGLWGYTF.

This clone appeared a single time. The chain couples TRBV5-1 to TRBJ2-5, with no clear D. V shed 4 bases and J shed 2 bases, with 9 bases lying between them. Per germline, CDR1 SGHRS and CDR2 YFSETQ. This CDR3 has 13 amino acids. The CDR3, as DNA: TGCGCCAGCAGCGGCATCAATCAAGAGACCCAGTACTTC. It translates to CASSGINQETQYF.

The chain's CDR3 is CASSPSGLAGERYEQYF. Written as DNA, the CDR3 is TGTGCCAGCAGCCCTTCGGGACTAGCGGGAGAACGGTACGAGCAGTACTTC. V is TRBV3-1 (or the pseudogene TRBV3-2) and J is TRBJ2-7, with 14 bases matching TRBD2. Germline lookup yields CDR1 LGHDT and CDR2 YNNKEL (reference sequence). The V and J ends lost 4 bases and 4 bases, in that order; junction bases with no gene match: 9. There are 17 residues in the CDR3.

The CDR3 DNA is TGTGCCACCAGTGGCCTACCAGGGGTCGATGGCTACACCTTC. This sequence encodes CATSGLPGVDGYTF. The chain is built from TRBV24-1 and TRBJ1-2; the D gene is possibly TRBD1 (6 bases). Trimming cost V 5 bases and J 6 bases, with 15 bases left between them. CDR3 length: 14 residues. Germline V lookup: CDR1 KGHDR, CDR2 SFDVKD.

The chain recombines TRBV10-3 with TRBJ2-1; D is possibly TRBD2 (6 bases). Germline V gene data show CDR1 as ENHRY and CDR2 as SYGVKD. V lost 8 bases and J lost 0, with 11 bases in between. The CDR3 has 14 residues. The CDR3 sequence: CAIEVGSSYNEQFF. The CDR3, as DNA: TGTGCCATCGAGGTCGGGAGCTCCTACAATGAGCAGTTCTTC.

Only one count was recorded for this clone. The genes are TRBV6-5 and TRBJ2-7, with TRBD1 matching over 7 bases. CDR1 is MNHEY and CDR2 is SVGAGI in the germline V gene. V lost 3 bases and J lost 0; bases outside the gene matches: 5. CDR3 length: 15 amino acids. The CDR3 here is CASSYDRVSSYEQYF. The CDR3 nucleotides read TGTGCCAGCAGTTATGACAGGGTGAGCTCCTACGAGCAGTACTTC.

This chain uses TRBV29-1 with TRBJ2-7; a possible D gene is TRBD2 (6 bases). CDR1 is SQVTM, CDR2 ANQGSEA, per germline. This CDR3 is built from 11 residues. V lost 5 bases, J lost 6 bases, and 11 bases lay in between. As DNA, the CDR3 is TGCAGCGTTTCCGCCGGGGGCGAGCAGTACTTC. This encodes CSVSAGGEQYF.

V and J are TRBV24-1 and TRBJ2-3; unclear D gene. The ends were cut back, 0 bases at V and 2 bases at J, with 8 bases in the middle. This CDR3 spans 15 amino acids. Germline-derived CDR1 and CDR2 are KGHDR and SFDVKD. The CDR3 DNA reads TGTGCCACCAGTGATTTGCCGGCGGTCACAGATACGCAGTATTTT. This gives the protein CATSDLPAVTDTQYF.